The next 13 T cell receptor beta chains were all read from a single sample in a study of cytomegalovirus exposure and HLA in healthy donors (TCRdb year 2017). Library preparation was by the immunoSEQ multiplex PCR assay. TCRdb mirrors the immuneACCESS table, restricted to in-frame sequences. Some clones are absent from its copies; in checked studies, under half trace to an unresolved V gene, and the reason for the others is unknown. The sample records 110,000 to 150,000 clones, 85% to 95% of which are singletons. Of the sample, 1.5% to 2% is held by the ten largest clones. The sample taken for sequencing was PBMCs. These receptors were collected from a man younger than 35 in good health and CMV-seropositive.

The chain combines TRBV18 with TRBJ2-1; 8 bases agree with TRBD1. Germline V gene data show CDR1 as KGHSH and CDR2 as LQKENI. J was trimmed by 5 bases and V by 8 bases; bases with no gene match: 8. This CDR3 has 14 amino acids. CDR3 in DNA: TGTGCCAGCGCTCTACCAGGGGGCCACAATGAGCAGTTCTTC. Amino acids: CASALPGGHNEQFF.

This rearrangement joins TRBV5-1 to TRBJ2-1; 8 bases align to TRBD2. V trimming: 6 bases; J trimming: 7 bases; junction bases outside the gene matches: 9. The CDR3 is 14 residues long. The germline gives CDR1 SGHRS, CDR2 YFSETQ. CDR3 bases: TGCGCCAGCACCCCCCCCGGGGGGGAAAATGAGCAGTTCTTC. Encoded protein: CASTPPGGENEQFF.

The chain couples TRBV11-2 to TRBJ2-7; possibly TRBD2 for D (5 bases). Germline V gene sequence: CDR1 SGHAT, CDR2 FQNNGV. The length of the CDR3 is 15 residues. V was pared by 4 bases and J by 2 bases, with 15 bases between. This chain's CDR3 is CASSWGVLRPYEQYF. CDR3 nucleotide sequence: TGTGCCAGCAGCTGGGGAGTCCTTCGGCCCTACGAGCAGTACTTC.

J is TRBJ2-3 and V is TRBV9; D is perhaps TRBD1 (6 bases). CDR1 and CDR2 from the germline V gene are SGDLS and YYNGEE. The CDR3 runs 14 residues. Trimming stripped 0 bases from V and 6 bases from J, with 11 bases between. In DNA, the CDR3 is TGTGCCAGCAGCGTAGTAGGGGGAACCGATACGCAGTATTTT. Its protein product is CASSVVGGTDTQYF.

The V gene is TRBV7-9, the J gene TRBJ2-1; TRBD2 matches at 12 bases. Germline V gene data show CDR1 as SEHNR and CDR2 as FQNEAQ (reference sequence). After removal of 5 bases from V and 9 bases from J, the junction contained 11 bases not matched to a gene. The CDR3 consists of 16 residues. CDR3 region: CASSPRSTSGRGEQFF. The CDR3 DNA reads as TGTGCCAGCAGCCCCCGCTCGACTAGCGGGAGAGGTGAGCAGTTCTTC. The variable domain in full, with the rest retrieved from reference TRBV7-9 and TRBJ2-1, is DTGVSQNPRHKITKRGQNVTFRCDPISEHNRLYWYRQTLGQGPEFLTYFQNEAQLEKSRLLSDRFSAERPKGSFSTLEIQRTEQGDSAMYLCASSPRSTSGRGEQFFGPGTRLTVL.

This rearrangement joins TRBV9 to TRBJ2-2, with TRBD2 matching over 8 bases. After removal of 4 bases from V and 6 bases from J, the junction contained 11 bases not matched to a gene. The germline gives CDR1 SGDLS, CDR2 YYNGEE. The CDR3 covers 16 residues. CDR3 residues: CASSPRPGTRPGELFF. The CDR3 nucleotides read TGTGCCAGCAGCCCTCGTCCCGGGACTAGACCCGGGGAGCTGTTTTTT.

The chain carries TRBV21-1 and TRBJ1-5; the table assigns TRBD1, which was not confirmed against the DNA. TRBV21-1 is classified as a pseudogene. The CDR3 covers 15 residues. CDR3 sequence: CASETGGESNQPQHF. The CDR3 DNA is TGTGCCAGCGAGACAGGGGGCGAAAGCAATCAGCCCCAGCATTTT.

This sequence joins TRBV6-1 and TRBJ2-1; TRBD1 matches 8 bases. The J segment lost 7 bases and the V segment lost 10 bases, leaving 12 bases of the junction unmatched. The CDR3 covers 14 residues. CDR1 and CDR2 from the germline V gene are MNHNS and SASEGT. The CDR3 sequence: CATHHGQGRNEQFF. The CDR3 nucleotides read TGTGCCACCCATCACGGACAGGGTAGGAATGAGCAGTTCTTC.

This sequence joins TRBV7-6 and TRBJ2-5, with 8 bases identical to TRBD1. Germline loops: CDR1 SGHVS, CDR2 FNYEAQ. CDR3 length: 15 residues. V shed 1 base and J 4 bases; nucleotides not matched to a gene: 5. The CDR3 loop is CASSLVSGGAETQYF. The CDR3 DNA reads as TGTGCCAGCAGCTTAGTTTCAGGGGGCGCAGAGACCCAGTACTTC. The whole variable domain, filled in from reference TRBV7-6 and TRBJ2-5, reads GAGVSQSPRYKVTKRGQDVALRCDPISGHVSLYWYRQALGQGPEFLTYFNYEAQQDKSGLPNDRFSAERPEGSISTLTIQRTEQRDSAMYRCASSLVSGGAETQYFGPGTRLLVL.

V is TRBV18 and J is TRBJ1-4; D is uncertain. The CDR3 spans 15 residues. Germline V gene sequence: CDR1 KGHSH, CDR2 LQKENI. Trimming stripped 2 bases from V and 0 bases from J, with 7 bases between. This chain's CDR3 is CASSPGQTTNEKLFF. CDR3 DNA sequence: TGTGCCAGCTCACCAGGGCAGACAACTAATGAAAAACTGTTTTTT.

CDR3 bases: TGTGCCAGCAGTTTTGATATTAGATACAATGAGCAGTTCTTC. Translation: CASSFDIRYNEQFF. The chain has TRBV27 and TRBJ2-1; D not certain. Trimming shortened V by 3 bases and J by 4 bases, and 10 bases separated the two germline ends. The CDR3 totals 14 residues. Germline CDR1 is MNHEY and CDR2 is SMNVEV (reference sequence).

V usage is TRBV10-3 and J usage is TRBJ2-2, with TRBD1 matching over 8 bases. V was clipped by 10 bases and J by 2 bases; unmatched bases: 3. The length of the CDR3 is 13 residues. Germline loops: CDR1 ENHRY, CDR2 SYGVKD. CDR3: CASGQGNTGELFF. The CDR3 nucleotides read TGTGCCAGCGGACAGGGAAACACCGGGGAGCTGTTTTTT.

This rearrangement joins TRBV6-6 to TRBJ2-2, with D perhaps matching TRBD1 (6 bases). The CDR3 covers 14 residues. V was cut by 2 bases and J by 7 bases, with 11 bases left in between. CDR1 and CDR2 from the germline V gene are MNHNY and SVGAGI (reference sequence). CDR3 loop: CASSYGTLNGELFF. The CDR3 nucleotides are TGTGCCAGCAGTTACGGGACACTTAACGGGGAGCTGTTTTTT.